One sample yielded the 32 T cell receptor beta chains listed below, sequenced in a study of blood T cells in healthy people across ages. A second PCR, run for about 7 to 11 cycles, used a sample-barcoded 5' primer plus a J-beta primer mix. TCRdb ran MiXCR on the 5' RACE reads and lists one entry per CDR3 protein. The sample shows hundreds of thousands of distinct CDR3 sequences, roughly 47% of them seen only once. The sequencing sample was made of blood. These receptors were collected from a woman aged 55-70 years in good health.

This clonotype was detected ten times or more. This rearrangement joins TRBV20-1 to TRBJ1-2; a possible D gene is TRBD1 (6 bases). Germline V gene lookup returns CDR1 DFQATT and CDR2 SNEGSKA (reference sequence). Between the trimmed V and J ends, which lost 5 bases and 4 bases, there was a span of 20 bases. This CDR3 contains 15 residues. DNA for the CDR3: TGCAGTGCTCTAGACCCACAGGGTGTCGGCTATGGCTACACCTTC. As protein: CSALDPQGVGYGYTF.

The chain combines TRBV7-2 with TRBJ2-3; D is ambiguous. Trimming removed 0 bases from V and 4 bases from J, with 11 bases in between. CDR1 SGHTA and CDR2 FQGNSA come from the germline V gene. This CDR3 has 15 residues. CDR3 sequence (DNA): TGTGCCAGCAGCTTAGCCCCCTCGGAAGCAGATACGCAGTATTTT. Protein product: CASSLAPSEADTQYF.

This clonotype was counted at least ten times. The chain uses TRBV2 and TRBJ1-2, with D perhaps matching TRBD1 (6 bases). There are 12 residues in the CDR3. Germline assignment: CDR1 SNHLY and CDR2 FYNNEI. V was cut by 8 bases and J by 2 bases, with 9 bases left in between. CDR3 nucleotide sequence: TGTGCCAGCTCTGGACAGAACTATGGCTACACCTTC. Protein: CASSGQNYGYTF.

This clonotype turned up a few times. This chain joins TRBV6-5 and TRBJ2-3; 9 nucleotides agree with TRBD2. Germline V CDR1 and CDR2: MNHEY, SVGAGI. Trimming at V came to 2 bases and at J to 0 bases, leaving 12 bases not matched to a gene. The CDR3 extends over 19 amino acids. In nucleotides, the CDR3 is TGTGCCAGCAGTTACCCGCGGGAGCGGGGGGAATCTAGCACAGATACGCAGTATTTT. This sequence encodes CASSYPRERGESSTDTQYF.

The chain employs TRBV5-1 and TRBJ2-1, with TRBD1 identical over 8 bases. The CDR3 totals 14 residues. The germline gives CDR1 SGHRS, CDR2 YFSETQ. The ends lost 9 bases at V and 4 bases at J; junction bases unmatched: 9. Here the CDR3 DNA reads TGCGCCACCCACCTTGGGACAGGATACAATGAGCAGTTCTTC. Amino acid sequence: CATHLGTGYNEQFF.

The chain recombines TRBV18 with TRBJ2-1, with 9 bases matching TRBD2. CDR1 is KGHSH and CDR2 is LQKENI in the germline V gene. The CDR3 has 16 amino acids. Trimming removed 1 base from V and 3 bases from J; junction bases left unmatched: 4. The CDR3 DNA sequence: TGTGCCAGCTCACCACTCGCTAGCGGGGACTACAATGAGCAGTTCTTC. Amino acids: CASSPLASGDYNEQFF. The entire variable domain, with the rest obtained from reference TRBV18 and TRBJ2-1, is as follows: NAGVMQNPRHLVRRRGQEARLRCSPMKGHSHVYWYRQLPEEGLKFMVYLQKENIIDESGMPKERFSAEFPKEGPSILRIQQVVRGDSAAYFCASSPLASGDYNEQFFGPGTRLTVL.

This clonotype showed up just once. The chain couples TRBV29-1 to TRBJ1-1; TRBD1 matches 8 bases. The CDR3 runs to 13 residues. With 6 bases clipped from V and 6 bases from J, the junction kept 9 bases outside the gene matches. In germline, CDR1 is SQVTM, CDR2 ANQGSEA. This chain's CDR3 is CSVGQGRGAEAFF. As DNA, the CDR3 is TGCAGCGTCGGACAGGGTCGGGGCGCTGAAGCTTTCTTT.

As regards this clonotype: This sequence may be a read error, since a much larger clone differs from it by one base. This chain uses TRBV5-1 with TRBJ1-2, with D possibly TRBD1 on 6 matching bases. Looked up from germline, CDR1 is SGHRS and CDR2 is YFSETQ. The CDR3 runs 15 residues. This chain's CDR3 is CASSLETGANYGCTF. For the CDR3, the DNA is TGCGCCAGCAGCTTGGAGACAGGAGCTAACTATGGCTGCACCTTC.

The chain is built from TRBV18 and TRBJ1-5, with D perhaps TRBD1 (6 bases). V was pared by 6 bases and J by 4 bases, with 16 bases between. CDR1 KGHSH and CDR2 LQKENI come from the germline V gene. This CDR3 is built from 15 residues. The CDR3 region is CASSPGEGGNQPQHF. The CDR3 DNA is TGTGCCAGCTCGCCAGGGGAGGGAGGAAATCAGCCCCAGCATTTT.

The rearrangement joins TRBV6-5 to TRBJ1-6, with D maybe TRBD1 (5 bases). The V gene lost 6 bases and the J gene lost 6 bases, with 15 bases spanning the gap. CDR3 length equals 15 residues. Germline V CDR1 and CDR2: MNHEY, SVGAGI. The CDR3 DNA reads as TGTGCCAGCAGCCACCCCCTCGACAGTAATTCACCCCTCCACTTT. Its protein product is CASSHPLDSNSPLHF.

This clonotype was observed at least ten times. The rearrangement links TRBV4-3 to TRBJ2-5, with 7 nucleotides matching TRBD2. This CDR3 has 15 residues. With 1 base clipped from V and 1 base from J, the junction kept 3 bases outside the gene matches. The germline V gene encodes CDR1 LGHNA and CDR2 YSLEER. CDR3 sequence (DNA): TGCGCCAGCAGCCAAGGTCTAGCGGCCCAAGAGACCCAGTACTTC. This gives the protein CASSQGLAAQETQYF.

The rearrangement uses TRBV6-1 and TRBJ2-2; 7 bases fit TRBD2. V lost 6 bases, J lost 2 bases, and 3 bases stayed unmatched. Germline V lookup: CDR1 MNHNS, CDR2 SASEGT. The CDR3 spans 14 residues. The CDR3 DNA sequence: TGTGCCAGCAGCTGGGACTACAACACCGGGGAGCTGTTTTTT. Translation gives CASSWDYNTGELFF.

The rearrangement joins TRBV2 to TRBJ1-2, with 9 bases lining up with TRBD1. V shed 8 bases and J 6 bases; nucleotides not matched to a gene: 7. Per germline, CDR1 SNHLY and CDR2 FYNNEI. The CDR3 runs 13 residues. CDR3 sequence: CASRRGQGNGYTF. The DNA for the CDR3 is TGTGCCAGCCGCCGGGGACAGGGAAATGGCTACACCTTC.

Many counts were recorded for this clonotype. V is TRBV12-3 or TRBV12-4 and J is TRBJ1-2; a weak D match, TRBD1 (6 bases). V lost 0 bases and J 3 bases, leaving 8 bases between the germline ends. This CDR3 has 14 residues. The CDR3: CASSLAYRDYGYTF. The CDR3 DNA sequence: TGTGCCAGCAGTTTAGCGTACAGGGACTATGGCTACACCTTC.

To note about this clonotype: The CDR3 ends on some other residue instead of the conserved phenylalanine or tryptophan, so this is likely a read error. The CDR3 spells CASSLVQGPSDEQFS. CDR3 nucleotide sequence: TGCGCCAGCAGCTTGGTACAGGGGCCGTCGGATGAGCAGTTCTCC. The chain links TRBV5-1 to TRBJ2-1; 7 positions match TRBD1. V shed 0 bases and J 8 bases; nucleotides not matched to a gene: 8. This CDR3 is 15 amino acids long. CDR1 is SGHRS, CDR2 YFSETQ, per germline.

This clonotype was seen a handful of times. An end of the junction differs from the germline gene, which may be a read error. V is TRBV7-3 and J is TRBJ2-7; TRBD1 matches 8 bases. The CDR3 has 15 residues. Looked up from germline, CDR1 is SGHTA and CDR2 is FQGTGA. The CDR3 DNA reads as TGTGTCAGCAGCCTAGGGGCAGGGGGCCACTACGAGCAGTACTTC. The encoded protein is CVSSLGAGGHYEQYF.

The gene calls are TRBV20-1 and TRBJ1-2; D not resolved. Per germline, CDR1 DFQATT and CDR2 SNEGSKA (reference sequence). The CDR3 totals 11 residues. The V end lost 8 bases, the J end lost 0 bases, and 7 bases lay between the germline ends. Here the CDR3 reads CSLRSNYGYTF. The DNA for the CDR3 is TGCAGTCTCCGATCTAACTATGGCTACACCTTC.

This clonotype was seen just once. This chain connects TRBV6-2 or TRBV6-3 to TRBJ2-3; D gene unclear. V was trimmed by 5 bases and J by 6 bases, leaving 15 bases between them. This CDR3 is built from 14 residues. The germline CDR1 and CDR2 sequences are MNHEY and SVGEGT. The CDR3 here is CASSDVSDLDTQYF. The CDR3 nucleotides read TGTGCCAGCAGTGACGTCTCGGATTTGGATACGCAGTATTTT.

The chain carries TRBV25-1 and TRBJ2-1; D unclear. Trimming left V 5 bases short and J 8 bases short, with 10 bases between. CDR3 length equals 12 residues. The germline V gene has CDR1 MGHDK and CDR2 SYGVNS. The CDR3 region is CASSSTYDEQFF. CDR3 sequence (DNA): TGTGCCAGCAGTAGTACATACGATGAGCAGTTCTTC.

This clonotype was recorded a few times. The chain recombines TRBV11-1 with TRBJ2-5; D gene ambiguous. CDR1 and CDR2 (germline): SGHAT, FQDESV (reference sequence). This CDR3 spans 12 amino acids. V lost 5 bases, J lost 11 bases, and 15 bases lay in between. The CDR3 DNA reads as TGTGCCAGCAGCGCAGAGGAAACTGAGCAGTACTTC. Amino acid sequence: CASSAEETEQYF.

The V gene is TRBV9, the J gene TRBJ2-3, with TRBD2 matching over 11 bases. J gave up 0 bases and V 0 bases, and 9 bases lay outside the gene matches. The germline V gene has CDR1 SGDLS and CDR2 YYNGEE. The CDR3 contains 19 residues. The CDR3 DNA sequence: TGTGCCAGCAGCGTAGACTCTAGCGGGGGGATCCCTAGCACAGATACGCAGTATTTT. Its protein is CASSVDSSGGIPSTDTQYF.

Points on this clonotype: Sequence at one end of the junction differs from germline and may be a read error. V gene TRBV19 combines with J gene TRBJ2-7; perhaps TRBD1 as D (6 bases). Germline-derived CDR1 and CDR2 are LNHDA and SQIVND (reference sequence). The CDR3 is 14 residues long. As DNA, the CDR3 is TGTACCAGTAGTATACCGCAGGGGAGCTACGAGCAGTACTTC. Its protein product is CTSSIPQGSYEQYF.

This clonotype was observed a few times. V is TRBV7-9 and J is TRBJ1-1; unclear D gene. The germline gives CDR1 SEHNR, CDR2 FQNEAQ (reference sequence). V lost 5 bases to trimming and J lost 2 bases, with 12 bases between them. The CDR3 has 14 amino acids. As DNA, the CDR3 is TGTGCCAGCAGCCCTCGGGTCGCTAACACTGAAGCTTTCTTT. Residues: CASSPRVANTEAFF.

The chain is built from TRBV15 and TRBJ2-6; no definite D call. V was shortened by 0 bases and J by 0 bases, with 9 bases between the two germline ends. Germline-derived CDR1 and CDR2 are LNHNV and YYDKDF (reference sequence). This CDR3 is built from 17 residues. The CDR3 loop is CATSREGQDSGANVLTF. The CDR3 nucleotides read TGTGCCACCAGCAGAGAAGGGCAGGACTCTGGGGCCAACGTCCTGACTTTC.

This clonotype was observed a few times. The J gene is TRBJ1-2, the V gene TRBV6-1; 7 bases agree with TRBD1. Germline trimming cut 3 bases from V and 4 bases from J; bases unmatched to any gene: 5. This CDR3 has 14 amino acids. The germline gives CDR1 MNHNS, CDR2 SASEGT. The CDR3: CASSDPTGIYGYTF. For the CDR3, the DNA is TGTGCCAGCAGTGACCCGACAGGGATCTATGGCTACACCTTC.

This clonotype was seen a handful of times. This chain links TRBV20-1 with TRBJ2-7; 8 bases agree with TRBD1. This CDR3 comprises 14 residues. The germline V gene encodes CDR1 DFQATT and CDR2 SNEGSKA (reference sequence). J was trimmed by 0 bases and V by 6 bases; bases with no gene match: 7. As DNA, the CDR3 is TGCAGTGCCTCTGGGACAGGCGACTCCTACGAGCAGTACTTC. This codes for CSASGTGDSYEQYF.

The genes are TRBV4-1 and TRBJ1-1; D is ambiguous. The V end was cut by 1 base, the J end by 0 bases, with 9 bases between. This CDR3 contains 15 residues. CDR1 and CDR2 (germline): MGHRA, YSYEKL. The CDR3 DNA sequence: TGCGCCAGCAGCCAAGGCAGCGACTTGAACACTGAAGCTTTCTTT. It translates to CASSQGSDLNTEAFF.

The rearrangement uses TRBV15 and TRBJ2-1, with a tentative D call TRBD1 (5 bases). Looked up from germline, CDR1 is LNHNV and CDR2 is YYDKDF (reference sequence). CDR3 size: 16 residues. Trimming left V 1 base short and J 0 bases short, with 10 bases between. Written as DNA, the CDR3 is TGTGCCACCAGCAGAGCAGGGCATCGCTCCTACAATGAGCAGTTCTTC. Residues: CATSRAGHRSYNEQFF.

The chain couples TRBV20-1 to TRBJ2-2, with D unresolved. V lost 6 bases and J 0 bases, leaving 8 bases between the germline ends. This CDR3 comprises 13 residues. CDR1 and CDR2 from the germline V gene are DFQATT and SNEGSKA (reference sequence). For the CDR3, the DNA is TGCAGTGCCCCCGACACGAACACCGGGGAGCTGTTTTTT. It translates to CSAPDTNTGELFF.

This chain connects TRBV7-2 to TRBJ2-1, with 7 nucleotides matching TRBD2. The trim removed 4 bases at V and 6 bases at J, leaving 6 bases unmatched. CDR3 length: 14 amino acids. CDR1 SGHTA and CDR2 FQGNSA come from the germline V gene. The CDR3 DNA sequence: TGTGCCAGCAGCTACCGGCCGGGGGGCAATGAGCAGTTCTTC. Protein: CASSYRPGGNEQFF.

The chain is built from TRBV7-2 and TRBJ2-1, with TRBD2 identical over 8 bases. The CDR3 runs 16 residues. After removal of 1 base from V and 3 bases from J, the junction contained 5 bases not matched to a gene. From germline, CDR1 is SGHTA and CDR2 FQGNSA. In DNA, the CDR3 is TGTGCCAGCAGCTTAGAAGGCGGGAGGATCTACAATGAGCAGTTCTTC. Translating gives CASSLEGGRIYNEQFF. Full variable domain (rest looked up from reference TRBV7-2 and TRBJ2-1): GAGVSQSPSNKVTEKGKDVELRCDPISGHTALYWYRQSLGQGLEFLIYFQGNSAPDKSGLPSDRFSAERTGGSVSTLTIQRTQQEDSAVYLCASSLEGGRIYNEQFFGPGTRLTVL.

In regard to this clonotype: At one of its ends the junction is not consistent with the germline gene, which may arise from a read error. This rearrangement joins TRBV28 to TRBJ2-3; 9 nucleotides line up with TRBD1. The CDR3 has 16 amino acids. Per germline, CDR1 MDHEN and CDR2 SYDVKM. This CDR3 is CASSLRQGGLGDTQYF. The CDR3 DNA reads as TGCGCCAGCAGTTTAAGACAGGGGGGGCTCGGAGATACGCAGTATTTT.